Listed below are T cell receptor beta chains from one sample, sequenced in a study of cytomegalovirus exposure and HLA in healthy donors. The method was immunoSEQ multiplex PCR; TCRdb's version includes in-frame clones alone and lacks a portion of them. Found here are about 120,000 clones, 81% of them singletons; the top ten hold under 4%. The sample comprised PBMCs. These receptors came from a woman aged 25 to 45 in good health and CMV-seronegative. Each CDR3 is given with its conserved first and last residue. Fields, in order: CDR3 length, clone size, J gene, V gene, D gene, CDR3 DNA, CDR3 protein. The D gene is left open where the match is weak. Not every row has a clone size; where given, it reads once, few, many or a size class.

12	.	TRBJ2-7	TRBV27	.	TGTGCCAGCAAAACAGGGCCCTACGAGCAGTACTTC	CASKTGPYEQYF
16	once	TRBJ2-3	TRBV28	TRBD1	TGTGCCAGCAGCCGGAGGAGGACAGGGGGCACAGATACGCAGTATTTT	CASSRRRTGGTDTQYF
13	.	TRBJ2-2	TRBV6-5	.	TGTGCCAGCAGTTACGGTAGCACCGGGGAGCTGTTTTTT	CASSYGSTGELFF
16	.	TRBJ2-1	TRBV27	TRBD1	TGTGCCAGCAGTTTAGGGTGGGGTCAGGGGGACAATGAGCAGTTCTTC	CASSLGWGQGDNEQFF
15	.	TRBJ2-4	TRBV7-9	TRBD1	TGTGCCAGCAGCCTGCCGGGACAGCCCAAAAACATTCAGTACTTC	CASSLPGQPKNIQYF
15	few	TRBJ2-7	TRBV6-1	.	TGTGCCAGCAGTGAAGGGCGGGTGCGTGGGCGCGAGCAGTACTTC	CASSEGRVRGREQYF
12	.	TRBJ2-7	TRBV27	.	TGTGCCAGCAGTTTAATTCAGGGCGAGCAGTACTTC	CASSLIQGEQYF
12	.	TRBJ1-1	TRBV28	.	TGTGCCAGCAGTTTGAAGGCGGATGAAGCTTTCTTT	CASSLKADEAFF
16	once	TRBJ2-7	TRBV9	TRBD1	TGTGCCAGCAGCGTATATTCAGGACAGGGGCCCTACGAGCAGTACTTC	CASSVYSGQGPYEQYF
14	.	TRBJ1-4	TRBV6-1	.	TGTGCCAGCAGTGAAGCAGGGGCAGAAGAAAAACTGTTTTTT	CASSEAGAEEKLFF
19	.	TRBJ2-3	TRBV10-3	TRBD2	TGTGCCATCAGTGATAAGGTATCCGCTAGCGGGAGGCACACAGATACGCAGTATTTT	CAISDKVSASGRHTDTQYF
15	.	TRBJ2-1	TRBV10-1	TRBD2	TGCGCCAGCAGTGATCGGACTAGCGCGCCCTGGACCAGGTTCTTC	CASSDRTSAPWTRFF
10	.	TRBJ2-7	TRBV6-1	.	TGTGCCAGCTCCTCCTTGGAGCAGTACTTC	CASSSLEQYF
15	few	TRBJ2-7	TRBV28	TRBD2	TGTGCCAGCAGTTTGGGGCTAGCGGGAGTTTCCGAGCAGTACTTC	CASSLGLAGVSEQYF
13	.	TRBJ2-6	TRBV2	.	TGTGCCAGCACCCTTTCTGGGGCCAACGTCCTGACTTTC	CASTLSGANVLTF
15	few	TRBJ1-4	TRBV27	TRBD1	TGTGCCAGCAGTCCGGGACAGGGGGTTTGGGAAAAACTGTTTTTT	CASSPGQGVWEKLFF
13	.	TRBJ2-1	TRBV19	.	TGTGCCAGTAGTAGTAGGGGTTACAATGAGCAGTTCTTC	CASSSRGYNEQFF
17	.	TRBJ1-5	TRBV28	TRBD1	TGTGCCAGCAGCGACGGACAGGGATTCTATAGCAATCAGCCCCAGCATTTT	CASSDGQGFYSNQPQHF
18	.	TRBJ1-3	TRBV21-1	.	TGTGCCAGCAGCAAGCGCGACTGGGGCCCTATCTCTGGAAACACCATATATTTT	CASSKRDWGPISGNTIYF
14	once	TRBJ2-5	TRBV19	.	TGTGCCAGTAGCATTTGGGGCAGTCAAGAGACCCAGTACTTC	CASSIWGSQETQYF
16	.	TRBJ2-7	TRBV5-1	.	TGCGCCAGCAGCTTGAATCAAGACAGGAGCTCCTACGAGCAGTACTTC	CASSLNQDRSSYEQYF
15	few	TRBJ1-3	TRBV28	.	TGTGCCAGCAGTTCAGACAGGCGCTCTGGAAACACCATATATTTT	CASSSDRRSGNTIYF
17	.	TRBJ2-1	TRBV7-9	.	TGTTCCAGCAGCACAGGGATTACGCGGACGGCCAACAATGAGCAGTTCTTC	CSSSTGITRTANNEQFF
19	.	TRBJ2-1	TRBV7-2	.	TGTGCCAGCAGCCTGCCGGATCGAGCGGCCTTAAGCTCCTACAATGAGCAGTTCTTC	CASSLPDRAALSSYNEQFF
15	.	TRBJ2-1	TRBV7-3	TRBD2	TGTGCCAGCAGCTTAACAAGCGGGACGATCAATGAGCAGTTCTTC	CASSLTSGTINEQFF
15	.	TRBJ2-1	TRBV5-1	.	TGCGCCAGCAGCTTGTCGGCAGGGCGTGGCAATGAGCAGTTCTTC	CASSLSAGRGNEQFF
16	.	TRBJ2-2	TRBV4-1	TRBD1	TGCGCCAGCAGCCAATTAAGGACAGGGAACACCGGGGAGCTGTTTTTT	CASSQLRTGNTGELFF
16	.	TRBJ2-7	TRBV7-9	TRBD2	TGTGCCAGCAGCTTAGTGCTAGCGGGAGGGCCAGTCGAGCAGTACTTC	CASSLVLAGGPVEQYF
16	once	TRBJ2-3	TRBV7-2	.	TGTGCCAGCAGCTTAGTTATGGGCCACCAGGCAGATACGCAGTATTTT	CASSLVMGHQADTQYF
16	few	TRBJ2-2	TRBV28	TRBD1	TGTGCCAGCAGTCCCCGACGGACAGGGATCACCGGGGAGCTGTTTTTT	CASSPRRTGITGELFF
16	.	TRBJ1-5	TRBV28	TRBD1	TGTGCCAGCAGTGCGCCGGGACAGGCAAGCAATCAGCCCCAGCATTTT	CASSAPGQASNQPQHF
15	.	TRBJ1-5	TRBV5-4	.	TGTGCCAGCAGCTTGGGACAGGCGCACAATCAGCCCCAGCATTTT	CASSLGQAHNQPQHF
14	.	TRBJ2-1	TRBV27	.	TGTGCCAGCAGTTTGGGGACTCGCTATAATGAGCAGTTCTTC	CASSLGTRYNEQFF
14	.	TRBJ1-1	TRBV5-4	.	TGTGCCAGCAGCTTGTCCACATTGAACACTGAAGCTTTCTTT	CASSLSTLNTEAFF
15	.	TRBJ2-1	TRBV7-9	.	TGTGCCAGCAGCCCATCCTCGGGAGAACACAATGAGCAGTTCTTC	CASSPSSGEHNEQFF
14	.	TRBJ1-2	TRBV28	TRBD1	TGTGCCAGCAGAACAGGGGGCCGGGACTATGGCTACACCTTC	CASRTGGRDYGYTF
16	.	TRBJ2-3	TRBV4-2	TRBD1	TGTGCCAGCAGCCTCATCCGGGACAGGGCGACAGATACGCAGTATTTT	CASSLIRDRATDTQYF
16	.	TRBJ2-1	TRBV18	.	TGTGCCAGCTCACTTAGGGACTTACGCTCCTACAATGAGCAGTTCTTC	CASSLRDLRSYNEQFF
14	.	TRBJ2-7	TRBV19	.	TGTGCCAGTAGTATTGGACTTCCCCTCTACGAGCAGTACTTC	CASSIGLPLYEQYF
17	.	TRBJ2-5	TRBV7-9	TRBD2	TGTGCCAGCAGCTCCAGCTGGACTAGCGCCGACCAAGAGACCCAGTACTTC	CASSSSWTSADQETQYF
15	once	TRBJ1-2	TRBV6-5	.	TGTGCCAGCAGCATTGGGGGCAGGCGGTCGTATGGCTACACCTTC	CASSIGGRRSYGYTF
19	.	TRBJ2-3	TRBV5-1	TRBD2	TGCGCCAGCAGCTTGACCCGACTAGCGGGAGCGAGAAATGGAGATACGCAGTATTTT	CASSLTRLAGARNGDTQYF
17	.	TRBJ2-1	TRBV4-2	TRBD2	TGTGCCAGCAGCCAAGATGACAGACTAGCGGGAGGGGTCGAGCAGTTCTTC	CASSQDDRLAGGVEQFF
14	.	TRBJ1-1	TRBV6-1	.	TGTGCCAGCAGTTATGCGGGGGCGGACACTGAAGCTTTCTTT	CASSYAGADTEAFF
13	.	TRBJ2-7	TRBV19	TRBD1	TGTGCCAGTAGTAACAGGGGTGCTTACGAGCAGTACTTC	CASSNRGAYEQYF
15	.	TRBJ2-1	TRBV2	.	TGTGCCAGCAGTGAAGCAGCGGGCTCCTACAATGAGCAGTTCTTC	CASSEAAGSYNEQFF
15	few	TRBJ2-5	TRBV5-1	TRBD2	TGCGCCAGCAGCTTGGCTAGCGGGGCCCAAGAGACCCAGTACTTC	CASSLASGAQETQYF
14	.	TRBJ2-1	TRBV15	TRBD1	TGTGCCACCAGCAGACCTCAGGGGGAGTCTGAGCAGTTCTTC	CATSRPQGESEQFF
15	once	TRBJ1-1	TRBV15	TRBD1	TGTGCCACCAGCTCGCAGGCGGGACAGGGGACTGAAGCTTTCTTT	CATSSQAGQGTEAFF
15	.	TRBJ2-7	TRBV6-4	TRBD1	TGTGCCAGCAGGCTCGCGGGACAGGGATCCTACGAGCAGTACTTC	CASRLAGQGSYEQYF
16	.	TRBJ2-7	TRBV5-4	TRBD2	TGTGCCAGCAGCCCCGGGACTAGCGGAGTTCTCTACGAGCAGTACTTC	CASSPGTSGVLYEQYF
14	.	TRBJ2-5	TRBV15	TRBD1	TGTGCCACCAGCAGGGGGACAGCCAAAGAGACCCAGTACTTC	CATSRGTAKETQYF